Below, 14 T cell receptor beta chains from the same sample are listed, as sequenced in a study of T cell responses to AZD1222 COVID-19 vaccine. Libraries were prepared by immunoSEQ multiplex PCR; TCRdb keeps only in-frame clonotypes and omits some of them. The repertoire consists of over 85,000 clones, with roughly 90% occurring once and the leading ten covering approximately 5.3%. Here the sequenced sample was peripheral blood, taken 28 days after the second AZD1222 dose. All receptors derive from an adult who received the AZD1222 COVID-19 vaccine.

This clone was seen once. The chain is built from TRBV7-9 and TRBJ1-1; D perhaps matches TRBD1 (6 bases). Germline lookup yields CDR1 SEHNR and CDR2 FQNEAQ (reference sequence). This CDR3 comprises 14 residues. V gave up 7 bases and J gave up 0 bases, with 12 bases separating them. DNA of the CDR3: TGTGCCAGCACCCCGGGACAACTGAACACTGAAGCTTTCTTT. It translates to CASTPGQLNTEAFF.

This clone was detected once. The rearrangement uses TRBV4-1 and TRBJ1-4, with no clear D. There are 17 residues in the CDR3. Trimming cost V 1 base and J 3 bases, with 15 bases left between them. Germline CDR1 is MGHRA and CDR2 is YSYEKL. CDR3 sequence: CASSQVQPVRPNEKLFF. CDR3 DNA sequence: TGCGCCAGCAGCCAAGTACAACCCGTCAGACCTAATGAAAAACTGTTTTTT.

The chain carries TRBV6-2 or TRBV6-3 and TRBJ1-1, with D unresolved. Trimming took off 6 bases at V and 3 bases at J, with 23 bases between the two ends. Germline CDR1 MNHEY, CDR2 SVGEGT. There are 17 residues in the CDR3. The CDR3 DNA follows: TGTGCCAGCAGCCCGAGGCCTAACGGACTTAGGGACACTGAAGCTTTCTTT. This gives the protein CASSPRPNGLRDTEAFF.

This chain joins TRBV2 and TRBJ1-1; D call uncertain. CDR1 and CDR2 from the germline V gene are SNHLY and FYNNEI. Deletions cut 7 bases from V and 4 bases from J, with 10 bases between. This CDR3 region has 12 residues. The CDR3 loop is CASIWEGTEAFF. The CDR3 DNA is TGTGCCAGCATTTGGGAAGGCACTGAAGCTTTCTTT.

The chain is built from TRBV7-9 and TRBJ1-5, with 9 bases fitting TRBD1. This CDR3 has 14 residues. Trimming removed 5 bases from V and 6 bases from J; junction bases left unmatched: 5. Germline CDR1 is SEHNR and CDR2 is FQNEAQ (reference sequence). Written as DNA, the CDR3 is TGTGCCAGCAGCCCTACAGGGGGCGGTCAGCCCCAGCATTTT. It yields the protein CASSPTGGGQPQHF.

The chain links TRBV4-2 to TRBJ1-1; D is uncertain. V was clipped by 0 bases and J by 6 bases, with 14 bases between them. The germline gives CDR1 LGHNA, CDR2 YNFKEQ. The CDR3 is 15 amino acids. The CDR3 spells CASSQDPVNGAEAFF. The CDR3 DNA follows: TGTGCCAGCAGCCAAGACCCTGTTAATGGGGCTGAAGCTTTCTTT.

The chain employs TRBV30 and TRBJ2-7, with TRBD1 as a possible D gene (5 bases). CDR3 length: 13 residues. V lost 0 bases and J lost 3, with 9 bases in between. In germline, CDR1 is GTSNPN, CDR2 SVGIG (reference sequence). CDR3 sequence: CAWSVLGLYEQYF. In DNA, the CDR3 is TGTGCCTGGAGTGTACTGGGGCTCTACGAGCAGTACTTC.

As DNA, the CDR3 is TGCAGTGCACGGCAAGAGACCCAGTACTTC. Protein sequence: CSARQETQYF. The chain links TRBV20-1 to TRBJ2-5; D not resolved. The CDR3 is 10 residues long. Germline CDR1 DFQATT, CDR2 SNEGSKA (reference sequence). The germline V and J ends were trimmed by 6 bases and 2 bases, with 4 bases remaining between them.

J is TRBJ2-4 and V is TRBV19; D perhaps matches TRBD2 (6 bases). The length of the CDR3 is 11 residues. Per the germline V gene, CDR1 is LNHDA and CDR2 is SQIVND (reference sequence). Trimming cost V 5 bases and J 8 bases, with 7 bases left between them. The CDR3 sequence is CASSSGDIQYF. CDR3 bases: TGTGCCAGTAGTTCGGGGGACATTCAGTACTTC.

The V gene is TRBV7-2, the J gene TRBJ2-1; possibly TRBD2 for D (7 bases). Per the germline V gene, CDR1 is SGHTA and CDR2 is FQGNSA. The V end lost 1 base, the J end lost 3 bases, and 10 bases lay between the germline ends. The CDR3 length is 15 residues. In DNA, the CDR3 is TGTGCCAGCAGCTTAGTCGGGGGGCACTACAATGAGCAGTTCTTC. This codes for CASSLVGGHYNEQFF.

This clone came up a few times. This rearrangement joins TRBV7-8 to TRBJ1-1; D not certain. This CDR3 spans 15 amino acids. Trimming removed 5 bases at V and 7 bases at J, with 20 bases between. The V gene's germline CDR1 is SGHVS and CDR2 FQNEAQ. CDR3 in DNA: TGTGCCAGCAGCCGAAGCCGCTCCGGACCCAATGAAGCTTTCTTT. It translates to CASSRSRSGPNEAFF.

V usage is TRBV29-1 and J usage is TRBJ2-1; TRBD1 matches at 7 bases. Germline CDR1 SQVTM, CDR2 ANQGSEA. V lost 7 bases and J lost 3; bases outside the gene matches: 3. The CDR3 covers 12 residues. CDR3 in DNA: TGCAGCGCGGGACAGAACTACAATGAGCAGTTCTTC. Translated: CSAGQNYNEQFF.

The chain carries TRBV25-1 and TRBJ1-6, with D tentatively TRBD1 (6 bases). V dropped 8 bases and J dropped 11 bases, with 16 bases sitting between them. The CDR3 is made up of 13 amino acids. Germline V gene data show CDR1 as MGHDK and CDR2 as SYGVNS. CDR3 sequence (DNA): TGTGCCAGCGGGGGGCAGGGAGGGACACCCCTCCACTTT. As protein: CASGGQGGTPLHF.

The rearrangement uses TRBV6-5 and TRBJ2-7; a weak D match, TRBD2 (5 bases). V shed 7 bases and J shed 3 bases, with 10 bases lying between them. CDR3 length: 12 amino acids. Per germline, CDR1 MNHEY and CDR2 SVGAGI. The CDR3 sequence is CASTEGRYEQYV. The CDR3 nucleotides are TGTGCCAGCACCGAGGGCCGCTACGAGCAGTACGTC.